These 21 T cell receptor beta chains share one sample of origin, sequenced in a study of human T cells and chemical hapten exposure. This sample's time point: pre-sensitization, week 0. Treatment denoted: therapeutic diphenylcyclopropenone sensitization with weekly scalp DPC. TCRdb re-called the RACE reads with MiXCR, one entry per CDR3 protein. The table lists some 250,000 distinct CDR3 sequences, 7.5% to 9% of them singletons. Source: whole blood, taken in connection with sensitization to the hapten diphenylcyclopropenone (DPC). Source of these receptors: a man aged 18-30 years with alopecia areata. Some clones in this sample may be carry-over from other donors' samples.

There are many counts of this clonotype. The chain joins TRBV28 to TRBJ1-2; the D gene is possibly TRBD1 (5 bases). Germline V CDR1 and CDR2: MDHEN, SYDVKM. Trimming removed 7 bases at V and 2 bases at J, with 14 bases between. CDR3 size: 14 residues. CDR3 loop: CASMLAQGNYGYTF. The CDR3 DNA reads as TGTGCCAGCATGCTCGCGCAGGGAAACTATGGCTACACCTTC.

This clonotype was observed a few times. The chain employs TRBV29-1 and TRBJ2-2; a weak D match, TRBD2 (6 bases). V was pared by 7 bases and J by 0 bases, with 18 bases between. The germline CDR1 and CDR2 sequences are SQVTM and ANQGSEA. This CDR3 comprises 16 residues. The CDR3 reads CSALVARGTNTGELFF. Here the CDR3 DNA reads TGCAGCGCCTTAGTGGCCCGCGGGACGAACACCGGGGAGCTGTTTTTT.

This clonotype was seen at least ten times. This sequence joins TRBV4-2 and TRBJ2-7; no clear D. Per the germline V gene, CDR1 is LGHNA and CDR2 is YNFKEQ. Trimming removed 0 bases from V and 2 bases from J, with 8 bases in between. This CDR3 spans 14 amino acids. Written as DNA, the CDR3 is TGTGCCAGCAGCCAAGAACTGTGGACCTACGAGCAGTACTTC. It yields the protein CASSQELWTYEQYF.

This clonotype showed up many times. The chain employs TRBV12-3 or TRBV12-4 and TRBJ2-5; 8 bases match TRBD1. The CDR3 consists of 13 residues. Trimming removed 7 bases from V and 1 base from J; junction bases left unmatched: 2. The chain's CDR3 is CASTGGLQETQYF. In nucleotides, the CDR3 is TGTGCCAGCACAGGGGGCCTCCAAGAGACCCAGTACTTC.

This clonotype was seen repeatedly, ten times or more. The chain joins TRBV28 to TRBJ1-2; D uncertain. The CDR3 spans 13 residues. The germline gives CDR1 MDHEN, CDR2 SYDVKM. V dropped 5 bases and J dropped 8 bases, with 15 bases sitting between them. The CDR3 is CASSLKVAGGYTF. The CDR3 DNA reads TGTGCCAGCAGTCTTAAAGTTGCGGGGGGCTACACCTTC.

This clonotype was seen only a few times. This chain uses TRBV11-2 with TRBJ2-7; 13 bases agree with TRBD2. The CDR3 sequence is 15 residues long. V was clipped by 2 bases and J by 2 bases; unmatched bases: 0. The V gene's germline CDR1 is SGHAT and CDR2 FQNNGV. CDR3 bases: TGTGCCAGCAGCTTAACTAGCGGGGGGGCCTACGAGCAGTACGTC. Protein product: CASSLTSGGAYEQYV.

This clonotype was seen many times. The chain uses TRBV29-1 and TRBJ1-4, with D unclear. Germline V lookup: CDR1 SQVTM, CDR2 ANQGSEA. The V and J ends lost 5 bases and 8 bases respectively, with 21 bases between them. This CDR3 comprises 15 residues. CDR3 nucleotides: TGCAGCGTTTTGACACTGTGGGGTTTCGAAGAAAAACTGTTTTTT. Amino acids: CSVLTLWGFEEKLFF.

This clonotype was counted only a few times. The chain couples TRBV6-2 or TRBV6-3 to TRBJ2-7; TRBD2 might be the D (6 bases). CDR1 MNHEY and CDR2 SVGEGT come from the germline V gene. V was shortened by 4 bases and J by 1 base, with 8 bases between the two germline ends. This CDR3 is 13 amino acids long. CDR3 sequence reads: CASSWDWSYEQYF. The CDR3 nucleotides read TGTGCCAGCAGTTGGGACTGGTCCTACGAGCAGTACTTC.

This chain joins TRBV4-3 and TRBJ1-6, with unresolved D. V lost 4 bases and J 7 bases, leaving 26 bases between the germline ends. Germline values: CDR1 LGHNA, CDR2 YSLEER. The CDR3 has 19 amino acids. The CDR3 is CASSPTDSAAVTWNSPLHF. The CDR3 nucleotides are TGCGCCAGCAGCCCAACTGACTCGGCAGCCGTAACGTGGAATTCACCCCTCCACTTT.

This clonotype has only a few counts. CDR3 amino acids: CASSLIPVLNNEQFF. The CDR3, as DNA: TGTGCCAGCAGCTTAATCCCGGTCCTTAACAATGAGCAGTTCTTC. The chain combines TRBV7-9 with TRBJ2-1; D is undetermined. Germline V gene data show CDR1 as SEHNR and CDR2 as FQNEAQ (reference sequence). CDR3 size: 15 residues. Trimming stripped 2 bases from V and 5 bases from J, with 13 bases between.

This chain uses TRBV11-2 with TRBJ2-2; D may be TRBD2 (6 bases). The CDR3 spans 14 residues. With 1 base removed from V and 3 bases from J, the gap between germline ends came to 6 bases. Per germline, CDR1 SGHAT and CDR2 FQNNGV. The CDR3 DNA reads TGTGCCAGCAGCTTAGGCGGGGACACCGGGGAGCTGTTTTTT. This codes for CASSLGGDTGELFF.

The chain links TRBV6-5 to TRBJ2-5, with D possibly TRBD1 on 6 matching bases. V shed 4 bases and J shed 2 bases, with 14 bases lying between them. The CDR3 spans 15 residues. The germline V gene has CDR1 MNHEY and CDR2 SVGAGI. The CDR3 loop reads CASSLGGSPQETQYF. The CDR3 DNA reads TGTGCCAGCAGTTTAGGGGGTAGCCCTCAAGAGACCCAGTACTTC.

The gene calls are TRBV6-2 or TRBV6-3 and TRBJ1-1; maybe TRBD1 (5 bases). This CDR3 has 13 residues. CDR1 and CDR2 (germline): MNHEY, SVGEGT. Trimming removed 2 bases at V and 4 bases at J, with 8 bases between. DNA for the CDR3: TGTGCCAGCAGTTACAAACAGGTCACTGAAGCTTTCTTT. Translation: CASSYKQVTEAFF.

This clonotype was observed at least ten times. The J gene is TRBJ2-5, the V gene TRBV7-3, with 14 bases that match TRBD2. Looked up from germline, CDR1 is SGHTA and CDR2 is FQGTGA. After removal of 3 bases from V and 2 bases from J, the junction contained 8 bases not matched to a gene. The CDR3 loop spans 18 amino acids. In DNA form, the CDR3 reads TGTGCCAGCAGCTTGGGGACTAGCGGGGGACTTGCACAAGAGACCCAGTACTTC. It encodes CASSLGTSGGLAQETQYF.

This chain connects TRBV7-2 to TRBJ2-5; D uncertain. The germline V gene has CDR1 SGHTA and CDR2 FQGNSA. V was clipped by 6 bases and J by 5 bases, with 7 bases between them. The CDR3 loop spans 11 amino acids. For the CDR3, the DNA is TGTGCCAGCAGAAAGAGCGAGACCCAGTACTTC. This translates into CASRKSETQYF.

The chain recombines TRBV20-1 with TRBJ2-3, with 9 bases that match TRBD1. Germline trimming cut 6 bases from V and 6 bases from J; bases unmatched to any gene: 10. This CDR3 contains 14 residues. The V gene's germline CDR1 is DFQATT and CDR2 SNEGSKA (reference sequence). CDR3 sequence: CSARTGVLSDTQYF. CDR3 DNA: TGCAGTGCCCGGACAGGGGTTCTTTCCGATACGCAGTATTTT.

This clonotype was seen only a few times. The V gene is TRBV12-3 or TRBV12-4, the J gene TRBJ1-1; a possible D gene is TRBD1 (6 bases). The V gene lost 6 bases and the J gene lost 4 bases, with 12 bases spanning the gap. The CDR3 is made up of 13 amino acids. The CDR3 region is CASRPQGPTEAFF. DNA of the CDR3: TGTGCCAGCAGGCCACAGGGCCCCACTGAAGCTTTCTTT.

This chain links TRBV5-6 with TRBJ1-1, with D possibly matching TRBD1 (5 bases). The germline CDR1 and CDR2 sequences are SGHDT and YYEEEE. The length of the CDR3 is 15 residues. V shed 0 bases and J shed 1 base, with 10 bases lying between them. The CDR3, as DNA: TGTGCCAGCAGCTTGGTTTTTCAGGGGAACACTGAAGCTTTCTTT. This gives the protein CASSLVFQGNTEAFF.

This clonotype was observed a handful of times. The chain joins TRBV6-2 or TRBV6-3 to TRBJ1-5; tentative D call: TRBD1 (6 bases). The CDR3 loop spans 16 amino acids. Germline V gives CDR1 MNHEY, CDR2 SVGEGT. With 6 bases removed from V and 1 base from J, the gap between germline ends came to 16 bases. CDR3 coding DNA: TGTGCCAGCAGCCCGACAGGTTTTCGGAGCAATCAGCCCCAGCATTTT. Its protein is CASSPTGFRSNQPQHF.

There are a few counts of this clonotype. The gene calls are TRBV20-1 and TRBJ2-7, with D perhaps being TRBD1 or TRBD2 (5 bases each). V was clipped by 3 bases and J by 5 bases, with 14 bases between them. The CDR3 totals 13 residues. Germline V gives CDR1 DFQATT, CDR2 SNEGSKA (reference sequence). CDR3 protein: CSASEGLENEQYV. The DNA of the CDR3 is TGCAGTGCTAGTGAGGGGTTAGAAAACGAGCAGTACGTC.

The CDR3 DNA is TGTGCCAGCAGTCGACAGGCCAGCTCCTACGAGCAGTACTTC. This encodes CASSRQASSYEQYF. The chain links TRBV6-6 to TRBJ2-7, with D possibly being TRBD1 (6 bases). This CDR3 comprises 14 residues. Trimming removed 5 bases at V and 0 bases at J, with 11 bases between. Germline CDR1 reads MNHNY; CDR2 reads SVGAGI (reference sequence).